The next 30 T cell receptor beta chains were all read from a single sample in a study of shared clonotypes between healthy human individuals. Only in-frame clones appear in the TCRdb table, and some are missing; sequencing was by immunoSEQ multiplex PCR. The repertoire holds more than 1.2 million clones, with approximately 98.5% as singletons. Source material: naive CD4+ T cells sorted from blood. Subset specified: CD45RA+ positively selected. The receptors were sampled from a man aged 25-45 years in good health.

The chain is built from TRBV5-1 and TRBJ2-1; D uncertain. CDR3 size: 13 residues. Trimming took off 5 bases at V and 3 bases at J, with 9 bases between the two ends. Germline V lookup: CDR1 SGHRS, CDR2 YFSETQ. The CDR3 is CASRADFYNEQFF. DNA of the CDR3: TGCGCCAGCAGGGCAGACTTCTACAATGAGCAGTTCTTC.

The CDR3: CASNPGGPEKLFF. The DNA of the CDR3 is TGTGCCAGCAATCCGGGGGGTCCTGAAAAACTGTTTTTT. The V and J genes are TRBV28 and TRBJ1-4, with a tentative D call TRBD1 (5 bases). Germline CDR1 is MDHEN and CDR2 is SYDVKM. V was cut by 7 bases and J by 7 bases, with 13 bases left in between. This CDR3 spans 13 amino acids.

As concerns this clone: Distinct nucleotide sequences in the sample also encode this CDR3. The rearrangement joins TRBV5-4 to TRBJ2-6; TRBD1 or TRBD2 may be the D gene (5 bases each). CDR1 and CDR2 from the germline V gene are SGHNT and YYREEE (reference sequence). CDR3 size: 15 residues. Trimming left V 3 bases short and J 2 bases short, with 9 bases between. The CDR3 DNA reads TGTGCCAGCAGCTCTGGGGGAGCTGGGGCCAACGTCCTGACTTTC. Protein product: CASSSGGAGANVLTF.

This chain links TRBV30 with TRBJ2-5; tentative D call: TRBD1 (5 bases). The CDR3 length is 12 residues. Deletions cut 5 bases from V and 2 bases from J, with 9 bases between. Per germline, CDR1 GTSNPN and CDR2 SVGIG (reference sequence). CDR3: CAWAGQQETQYF. For the CDR3, the DNA is TGTGCCTGGGCAGGGCAGCAAGAGACCCAGTACTTC.

The chain couples TRBV29-1 to TRBJ2-1, with 10 bases matching TRBD2. Germline V gives CDR1 SQVTM, CDR2 ANQGSEA. After removal of 8 bases from V and 6 bases from J, the junction contained 10 bases not matched to a gene. CDR3 length: 14 amino acids. In DNA form, the CDR3 reads TGCAGCTCCTCCGCCGGGACTAGCGCCAATGAGCAGTTCTTC. This codes for CSSSAGTSANEQFF.

The chain is built from TRBV28 and TRBJ2-7; D may be TRBD1 or TRBD2 (5 bases each). The CDR3 length is 11 residues. The germline V and J ends were trimmed by 5 bases and 7 bases, with 9 bases remaining between them. From germline, CDR1 is MDHEN and CDR2 SYDVKM. CDR3 protein: CASSREGEQYF. The DNA of the CDR3 is TGTGCCAGCAGTCGTGAGGGGGAGCAGTACTTC.

The rearrangement uses TRBV11-2 and TRBJ1-2; no definite D call. The germline gives CDR1 SGHAT, CDR2 FQNNGV. The CDR3 length is 12 residues. V lost 7 bases and J 5 bases, leaving 11 bases between the germline ends. CDR3 DNA: TGTGCCAGCACCCCAGAGGTTTATGGCTACACCTTC. Translated, it gives CASTPEVYGYTF.

The chain combines TRBV5-1 with TRBJ2-7; 7 nucleotides agree with TRBD1. The V gene's germline CDR1 is SGHRS and CDR2 YFSETQ. This CDR3 comprises 14 residues. Trimming cost V 1 base and J 5 bases; bases outside gene matches: 6. The CDR3 region has the DNA TGCGCCAGCAGCTTGAGAGGGGACAGTCACGAGCAGTACTTC. Translating gives CASSLRGDSHEQYF.

The CDR3 DNA reads as TGTGCCAGCAGCTTAACCGGGACAGGGGTCAATGAGCAGTTCTTC. It specifies CASSLTGTGVNEQFF. The V and J genes are TRBV7-3 and TRBJ2-1; 10 bases are a match to TRBD1. Germline trimming cut 0 bases from V and 6 bases from J; bases unmatched to any gene: 2. The CDR3 has 15 amino acids. From germline, CDR1 is SGHTA and CDR2 FQGTGA.

V and J are TRBV6-5 and TRBJ1-3, with D possibly matching TRBD1 (5 bases). Germline-derived CDR1 and CDR2 are MNHEY and SVGAGI. V gave up 6 bases and J gave up 2 bases, with 14 bases separating them. CDR3 size: 15 residues. Written as DNA, the CDR3 is TGTGCCAGCAGGGTCACAGGCTCGGCTGGAAACACCATATATTTT. It translates to CASRVTGSAGNTIYF.

The rearrangement links TRBV28 to TRBJ2-4, with a weak D call TRBD1 (6 bases). Germline CDR1 MDHEN, CDR2 SYDVKM. The V and J ends lost 6 bases and 3 bases respectively, with 30 bases between them. The CDR3 loop spans 20 amino acids. The CDR3 sequence: CASRRSVWSGDAWGKNIQYF. DNA of the CDR3: TGTGCCAGCAGGCGAAGTGTGTGGTCAGGGGACGCGTGGGGCAAAAACATTCAGTACTTC.

CDR3 sequence: CASSPSGTSSDEQYF. CDR3 bases: TGTGCCAGCAGTCCCTCCGGGACTAGTTCCGACGAGCAGTACTTC. V usage is TRBV28 and J usage is TRBJ2-7, with 8 bases identical to TRBD2. Trimming cost V 5 bases and J 5 bases; bases outside gene matches: 11. Germline V CDR1 and CDR2: MDHEN, SYDVKM. The CDR3 runs 15 residues.

The chain employs TRBV21-1 and TRBJ2-7; no check of the table's D call, TRBD2, against the DNA was made. TRBV21-1 is termed a pseudogene. This CDR3 spans 15 amino acids. The CDR3 DNA sequence: TGTGCCAGCAGCTATACTAGCGGACCTGCCTACGAGCAGTACTTC. This sequence encodes CASSYTSGPAYEQYF.

The chain carries TRBV7-2 and TRBJ2-1; the D is unclear. Germline V gene sequence: CDR1 SGHTA, CDR2 FQGNSA. Trimming shortened V by 4 bases and J by 10 bases, and 14 bases separated the two germline ends. The length of the CDR3 is 13 residues. CDR3 bases: TGTGCCAGCAGCTCCACCGTTGGAGCCGAGCAGTTCTTC. Protein product: CASSSTVGAEQFF.

This clone was detected only once. The chain employs TRBV9 and TRBJ2-3; 9 nucleotides match TRBD2. The V gene end was trimmed by 5 bases and the J gene end by 3 bases; junction bases not matched to a gene: 4. CDR3 length equals 14 residues. CDR1 is SGDLS and CDR2 is YYNGEE in the germline V gene. The CDR3: CASSASGITDTQYF. Here the CDR3 DNA reads TGTGCCAGCAGTGCTAGCGGGATTACAGATACGCAGTATTTT.

The rearrangement joins TRBV11-1 to TRBJ1-2; 7 nucleotides align to TRBD1. V shed 4 bases, J shed 1 base, and the junction held 9 bases outside the gene matches. From germline, CDR1 is SGHAT and CDR2 FQDESV (reference sequence). This CDR3 is built from 16 residues. In nucleotides, the CDR3 is TGTGCCAGCAGCTCGGCCAGCGGACAGGTTAACTATGGCTACACCTTC. This translates into CASSSASGQVNYGYTF. Full variable domain (missing parts from reference TRBV11-1 and TRBJ1-2): EAEVAQSPRYKITEKSQAVAFWCDPISGHATLYWYRQILGQGPELLVQFQDESVVDDSQLPKDRFSAERLKGVDSTLKIQPAELGDSAMYLCASSSASGQVNYGYTFGSGTRLTVV.

The J gene is TRBJ1-2, the V gene TRBV6-5; TRBD1 might be the D (6 bases). Germline CDR1 and CDR2: MNHEY and SVGAGI. The CDR3 is made up of 15 amino acids. V was pared by 6 bases and J by 7 bases, with 21 bases between. The DNA for the CDR3 is TGTGCCAGCAGCCCAAGGACAGCCTTTGGGGTTGGCTACACCTTC. Residues: CASSPRTAFGVGYTF.

Details on this clone: Other DNA variants within this sample encode the same CDR3. The rearrangement uses TRBV29-1 and TRBJ1-1; D uncertain. V was trimmed by 4 bases and J by 1 base, leaving 7 bases between them. Germline-derived CDR1 and CDR2 are SQVTM and ANQGSEA. The CDR3 spans 12 residues. The CDR3 is CSVVGQNTEAFF. CDR3 DNA sequence: TGCAGCGTTGTAGGTCAGAACACTGAAGCTTTCTTT.

The chain carries TRBV5-6 and TRBJ1-1, with D unresolved. The CDR3 sequence is 14 residues long. CDR1 and CDR2 from the germline V gene are SGHDT and YYEEEE. Trimming took off 0 bases at V and 4 bases at J, with 10 bases between the two ends. CDR3 amino acids: CASSLAGVRTEAFF. The CDR3 DNA is TGTGCCAGCAGCTTGGCCGGGGTCCGCACTGAAGCTTTCTTT. Drawing the rest from reference TRBV5-6 and TRBJ1-1, the complete variable domain is DAGVTQSPTHLIKTRGQQVTLRCSPKSGHDTVSWYQQALGQGPQFIFQYYEEEERQRGNFPDRFSGHQFPNYSSELNVNALLLGDSALYLCASSLAGVRTEAFFGQGTRLTVV.

In its sample, this clone was seen once. The J gene is TRBJ2-1, the V gene TRBV7-2, with D perhaps TRBD2 (5 bases). CDR1 is SGHTA and CDR2 is FQGNSA in the germline V gene. The V and J ends lost 2 bases and 9 bases respectively, with 8 bases between them. This CDR3 comprises 12 residues. DNA of the CDR3: TGTGCCAGCAGCTTATCACTAGGTGAGCAGTTCTTC. Translated: CASSLSLGEQFF.

The gene calls are TRBV21-1 and TRBJ1-2; the table's D call of TRBD1 was not tested on the DNA. TRBV21-1 is given as a pseudogene. The CDR3 has 18 amino acids. CDR3 bases: TGTGCCAGCAGCAAAGTTCATTTTAGCAGGGGGTCTCCTTATGGCTACACCTTC. This gives the protein CASSKVHFSRGSPYGYTF.

The chain has TRBV4-2 and TRBJ2-4, with 7 bases that match TRBD2. From germline, CDR1 is LGHNA and CDR2 YNFKEQ. The CDR3 extends over 18 amino acids. J was trimmed by 8 bases and V by 1 base; bases with no gene match: 17. The CDR3 loop reads CASSQAGWGETGGDIQYF. CDR3 in DNA: TGTGCCAGCAGCCAAGCTGGGTGGGGTGAAACGGGAGGAGACATTCAGTACTTC.

The chain uses TRBV2 and TRBJ1-5; 9 bases fit TRBD1. CDR1 is SNHLY and CDR2 is FYNNEI in the germline V gene. The CDR3 has 16 residues. The ends lost 5 bases at V and 6 bases at J; junction bases unmatched: 11. CDR3 residues: CASSNRTGVVVQPQHF. In DNA, the CDR3 is TGTGCCAGCAGTAACCGGACAGGGGTAGTTGTTCAGCCCCAGCATTTT.

The gene calls are TRBV23-1 and TRBJ2-3; 11 bases map to TRBD2. TRBV23-1 qualifies as an ORF whose function is uncertain. The CDR3 runs 16 residues. J gave up 2 bases and V 4 bases, and 5 bases lay outside the gene matches. The CDR3 spells CASSPGTSGITDTQYF. The CDR3 nucleotides are TGCGCCAGCAGTCCCGGGACTAGCGGTATCACAGATACGCAGTATTTT.

This chain uses TRBV5-1 with TRBJ2-3; the D gene is possibly TRBD1 (5 bases). V was trimmed by 6 bases and J by 2 bases, leaving 10 bases between them. This CDR3 contains 13 residues. Germline V gene data show CDR1 as SGHRS and CDR2 as YFSETQ. The CDR3 DNA reads TGCGCCAGCACTCGGACAAACACAGATACGCAGTATTTT. This encodes CASTRTNTDTQYF. The entire variable domain, with the rest obtained from reference TRBV5-1 and TRBJ2-3, is as follows: KAGVTQTPRYLIKTRGQQVTLSCSPISGHRSVSWYQQTPGQGLQFLFEYFSETQRNKGNFPGRFSGRQFSNSRSEMNVSTLELGDSALYLCASTRTNTDTQYFGPGTRLTVL.

The V and J genes are TRBV6-1 and TRBJ1-2, with D uncertain. Deletions cut 5 bases from V and 0 bases from J, with 13 bases between. The CDR3 totals 15 residues. CDR1 is MNHNS and CDR2 is SASEGT in the germline V gene. The CDR3, as DNA: TGTGCCAGCAGTAGATCCCCGGACCCTAACTATGGCTACACCTTC. Its translation: CASSRSPDPNYGYTF.

The rearrangement links TRBV27 to TRBJ1-3; no firm D call. V was cut by 3 bases and J by 3 bases, with 21 bases left in between. Germline V gene sequence: CDR1 MNHEY, CDR2 SMNVEV (reference sequence). The CDR3 runs 18 residues. DNA for the CDR3: TGTGCCAGCAGTTTTCTTGTCCTTAGTCCCCTTGGTGGAAACACCATATATTTT. This encodes CASSFLVLSPLGGNTIYF.

This sequence joins TRBV7-3 and TRBJ2-2; D is possibly TRBD1 (6 bases). CDR3 length equals 14 residues. Germline CDR1 is SGHTA and CDR2 is FQGTGA. Trimming cost V 5 bases and J 4 bases, with 11 bases left between them. As DNA, the CDR3 is TGTGCCAGCAGCCCCAGGGGCAGCACCGGGGAGCTGTTTTTT. Translating gives CASSPRGSTGELFF. The full variable domain, rest sourced from reference TRBV7-3 and TRBJ2-2, is GAGVSQTPSNKVTEKGKYVELRCDPISGHTALYWYRQSLGQGPEFLIYFQGTGAADDSGLPNDRFFAVRPEGSVSTLKIQRTERGDSAVYLCASSPRGSTGELFFGEGSRLTVL.

Here the CDR3 reads CASSGNRRSVEQFF. The CDR3 DNA follows: TGTGCCAGCAGTGGAAATAGGCGTTCAGTCGAGCAGTTCTTC. The V call is TRBV2, the J call TRBJ2-1; D is ambiguous. The CDR3 has 14 residues. Germline assignment: CDR1 SNHLY and CDR2 FYNNEI. V shed 4 bases and J shed 10 bases, with 17 bases lying between them.

The chain carries TRBV5-6 and TRBJ2-1; no definite D call. The CDR3 spans 12 residues. V lost 5 bases to trimming and J lost 7 bases, with 10 bases between them. CDR1 and CDR2 from the germline V gene are SGHDT and YYEEEE. The CDR3 is CASSMPSNEQFF. The CDR3 DNA reads TGTGCCAGCAGTATGCCCTCGAATGAGCAGTTCTTC.